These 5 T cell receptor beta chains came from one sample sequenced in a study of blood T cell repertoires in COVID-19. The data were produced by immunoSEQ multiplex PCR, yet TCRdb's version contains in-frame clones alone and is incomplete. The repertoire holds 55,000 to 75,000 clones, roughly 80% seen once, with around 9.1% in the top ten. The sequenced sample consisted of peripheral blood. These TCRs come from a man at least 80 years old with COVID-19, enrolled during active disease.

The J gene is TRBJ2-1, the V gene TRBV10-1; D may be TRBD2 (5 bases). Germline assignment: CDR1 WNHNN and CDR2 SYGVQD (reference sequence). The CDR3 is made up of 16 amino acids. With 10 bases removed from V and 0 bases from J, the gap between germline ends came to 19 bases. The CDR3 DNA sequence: TGCGCCACCCCGTCTGGACTCCCGGGCTCCTACAATGAGCAGTTCTTC. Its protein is CATPSGLPGSYNEQFF.

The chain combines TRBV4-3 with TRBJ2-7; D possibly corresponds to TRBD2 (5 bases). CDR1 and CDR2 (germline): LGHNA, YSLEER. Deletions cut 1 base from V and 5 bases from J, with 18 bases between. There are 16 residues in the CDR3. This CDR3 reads CASSQGGGPFRNEQYF. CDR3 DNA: TGCGCCAGCAGCCAAGGAGGCGGGCCTTTCAGGAACGAGCAGTACTTC.

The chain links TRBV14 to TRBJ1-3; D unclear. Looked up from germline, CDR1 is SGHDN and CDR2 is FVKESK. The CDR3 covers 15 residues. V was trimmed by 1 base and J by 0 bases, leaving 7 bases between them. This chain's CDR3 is CASSQVGSSGNTIYF. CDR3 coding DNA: TGTGCCAGCAGCCAAGTGGGGAGCTCTGGAAACACCATATATTTT.

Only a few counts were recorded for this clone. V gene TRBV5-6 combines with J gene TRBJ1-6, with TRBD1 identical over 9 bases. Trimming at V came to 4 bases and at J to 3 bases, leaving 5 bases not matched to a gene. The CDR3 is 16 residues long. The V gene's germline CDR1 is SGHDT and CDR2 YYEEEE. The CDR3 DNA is TGTGCCAGCAGCCCTTGGGACAGGGTCTATAATTCACCCCTCCACTTT. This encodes CASSPWDRVYNSPLHF.

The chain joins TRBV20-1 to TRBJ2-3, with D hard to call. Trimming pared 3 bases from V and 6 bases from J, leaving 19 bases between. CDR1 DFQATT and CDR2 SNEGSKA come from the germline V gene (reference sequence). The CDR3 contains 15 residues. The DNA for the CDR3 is TGCAGTGCTAGTTCCGGGTCGAGCAGTTCTGATACGCAGTATTTT. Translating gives CSASSGSSSSDTQYF.